The source of this T cell receptor (beta chain) is a study of T cells after yellow fever vaccination. Study observations and caveats: By day 5 rather than day 15, the secondary response had peaked, though it was weaker. Shared CD4/CD8 clonotypes were a small share, likely from convergent recombination. The booster saw the reappearance of most primary-vaccination clones (approximately 97% CD4, 70% to 90% CD8).

A note on this clonotype: Antigen unknown.

The CDR3 spans 15 residues. J was trimmed by 2 bases and V by 7 bases; bases with no gene match: 11. CDR1 is MNHEY, CDR2 SVGEGT, per germline. TCRdb called the 5' RACE reads again in MiXCR, with one record for every CDR3 protein. The data hold approximately 120,000 distinct CDR3 sequences, with roughly 15% observed a single time. The TCR sequence derives from a young man who received the YFV17D yellow fever vaccine. The sequenced sample was CD8+ T cells sorted from PBMCs, obtained 5 days after the yellow fever booster vaccination. The gene calls are TRBV6-2 or TRBV6-3 and TRBJ2-7; the match to TRBD2 covers 7 bases. The CDR3 is CASIGAGGSPYEQYF. In nucleotides, the CDR3 is TGTGCCAGCATCGGGGCTGGCGGGAGTCCCTACGAGCAGTACTTC.